The 19 T cell receptor beta chains below were found in one sample sequenced in a study of blood T cell repertoires in COVID-19. Libraries were prepared by immunoSEQ multiplex PCR; TCRdb keeps only in-frame clonotypes and omits some of them. Here the sample spans about 70,000 clones, approximately 86% being singletons. Specimen: peripheral blood. These receptors originate from a human donor in a cohort sampled during active COVID-19.

The chain couples TRBV19 to TRBJ1-6, with TRBD1 as a possible D gene (5 bases). CDR1 is LNHDA, CDR2 SQIVND, per germline (reference sequence). Trimming pared 3 bases from V and 4 bases from J, leaving 7 bases between. The CDR3 length is 14 residues. The CDR3 bases are TGTGCCAGTAGTATTCAGGGATATAATTCACCCCTCCACTTT. Protein sequence: CASSIQGYNSPLHF.

This clone was recorded only once. The chain joins TRBV9 to TRBJ2-2, with D perhaps TRBD1 (6 bases). The CDR3 has 16 amino acids. Germline CDR1 is SGDLS and CDR2 is YYNGEE. Between the trimmed V and J ends, which lost 3 bases and 5 bases, there was a span of 17 bases. The CDR3 nucleotides read TGTGCCAGCAGCGGGCCCGGGACAACTGGGACCGGGGAGCTGTTTTTT. Amino acid sequence: CASSGPGTTGTGELFF. Variable domain in full (rest from reference TRBV9 and TRBJ2-2): DSGVTQTPKHLITATGQRVTLRCSPRSGDLSVYWYQQSLDQGLQFLIQYYNGEERAKGNILERFSAQQFPDLHSELNLSSLELGDSALYFCASSGPGTTGTGELFFGEGSRLTVL.

The V gene is TRBV6-2 or TRBV6-3, the J gene TRBJ1-6, with a possible D match to TRBD1 (5 bases). V was cut by 4 bases and J by 11 bases, with 18 bases left in between. Germline CDR1 MNHEY, CDR2 SVGEGT. This CDR3 spans 15 amino acids. The CDR3 DNA sequence: TGTGCCAGCAGTTCCCTGACAGTCTATACGGCACCCCTCCACTTT. It encodes CASSSLTVYTAPLHF.

The chain has TRBV3-1 (or the pseudogene TRBV3-2) and TRBJ2-3, with 10 bases lining up with TRBD2. Germline V CDR1 and CDR2: LGHDT, YNNKEL (reference sequence). Trimming cost V 5 bases and J 2 bases; bases outside gene matches: 10. The CDR3 has 17 amino acids. CDR3 in amino acids: CASSGGSGGPITDTQYF. In nucleotides, the CDR3 is TGTGCCAGCAGCGGGGGTAGCGGGGGGCCTATCACAGATACGCAGTATTTT.

The chain employs TRBV6-6 and TRBJ2-7, with 8 bases matching TRBD1. Germline-derived CDR1 and CDR2 are MNHNY and SVGAGI (reference sequence). The J segment lost 6 bases and the V segment lost 5 bases, leaving 6 bases of the junction unmatched. The CDR3 is 13 residues long. CDR3 in amino acids: CASSPDRAREQYF. As DNA, the CDR3 is TGTGCCAGCAGTCCGGACAGGGCACGCGAGCAGTACTTC.

J is TRBJ2-1 and V is TRBV4-2; TRBD2 might be the D (7 bases). Germline V gene sequence: CDR1 LGHNA, CDR2 YNFKEQ. Trimming pared 8 bases from V and 5 bases from J, leaving 22 bases between. There are 16 residues in the CDR3. CDR3 region: CASAAVEGGQNNEQFF. The DNA for the CDR3 is TGTGCCAGCGCTGCGGTTGAGGGGGGGCAGAACAATGAGCAGTTCTTC.

This sequence joins TRBV15 and TRBJ2-7; D is possibly TRBD1 (7 bases). The CDR3 has 14 residues. The V and J ends lost 6 bases and 7 bases respectively, with 19 bases between them. CDR1 and CDR2 from the germline V gene are LNHNV and YYDKDF (reference sequence). This CDR3 reads CATSDKGRGVEQYF. The CDR3 bases are TGTGCCACCAGTGATAAAGGCAGGGGGGTTGAGCAGTACTTC.

The V and J genes are TRBV5-1 and TRBJ2-5, with D possibly being TRBD1 (6 bases). The CDR3 runs 15 residues. The V and J ends lost 1 base and 5 bases respectively, with 15 bases between them. The germline CDR1 and CDR2 sequences are SGHRS and YFSETQ. In nucleotides, the CDR3 is TGCGCCAGCAGCTTGTCTCTCAGGGGCCGGGAGACCCAGTACTTC. Its translation is CASSLSLRGRETQYF.

The rearrangement links TRBV28 to TRBJ2-7; 7 nucleotides line up with TRBD2. Germline-derived CDR1 and CDR2 are MDHEN and SYDVKM. The V gene end was trimmed by 6 bases and the J gene end by 2 bases; junction bases not matched to a gene: 10. The CDR3 totals 15 residues. The CDR3 DNA reads TGTGCCAGCAGGGACCTCGGGGGGTACACCTACGAGCAGTACTTC. This codes for CASRDLGGYTYEQYF.

This rearrangement joins TRBV30 to TRBJ1-2, with a possible D match to TRBD1 (6 bases). Trimming cost V 4 bases and J 4 bases, with 22 bases left between them. Germline loops: CDR1 GTSNPN, CDR2 SVGIG (reference sequence). The CDR3 has 16 amino acids. Written as DNA, the CDR3 is TGTGCCTGGACCCTAGGAGCGGGGGCTCTTGGCTATGGCTACACCTTC. It codes for CAWTLGAGALGYGYTF.

This clone was found a few times. The genes are TRBV28 and TRBJ1-1, with D possibly being TRBD1 (5 bases). Germline CDR1 is MDHEN and CDR2 is SYDVKM. Trimming took 8 bases from V and 8 from J, leaving 15 bases between them. CDR3 length: 12 amino acids. Here the CDR3 reads CASGLQGTEAFF. CDR3 DNA sequence: TGTGCCAGCGGCTTGCAGGGTACCGAAGCTTTCTTT.

This clone has just one count. V is TRBV10-3 and J is TRBJ2-3, with TRBD2 matching over 8 bases. Germline V gene lookup returns CDR1 ENHRY and CDR2 SYGVKD. The CDR3 consists of 20 residues. The V gene end was trimmed by 4 bases and the J gene end by 0 bases; junction bases not matched to a gene: 18. CDR3 nucleotides: TGTGCCATCAGTGCGCCGGGACTAGGGGAGCAGCCTCGAAGCACAGATACGCAGTATTTT. Its protein product is CAISAPGLGEQPRSTDTQYF.

The chain links TRBV4-1 to TRBJ2-1; 8 nucleotides align to TRBD1. Germline V gene sequence: CDR1 MGHRA, CDR2 YSYEKL. V shed 0 bases and J 10 bases; nucleotides not matched to a gene: 14. This CDR3 spans 17 amino acids. CDR3 amino acids: CASSQERPGQGAGEQFF. In DNA, the CDR3 is TGCGCCAGCAGCCAAGAACGCCCCGGTCAGGGGGCTGGGGAGCAGTTCTTC.

The chain uses TRBV5-1 and TRBJ2-5; D gene unclear. The germline V gene has CDR1 SGHRS and CDR2 YFSETQ. The V end lost 2 bases, the J end lost 3 bases, and 11 bases lay between the germline ends. The CDR3 spans 14 residues. The CDR3 DNA reads TGCGCCAGCAGCTTTGTCACGCCAGAAGAGACCCAGTACTTC. Amino acid sequence: CASSFVTPEETQYF.

This clone turned up a few times. The rearrangement joins TRBV5-4 to TRBJ1-1, with D tentatively TRBD1 (5 bases). The CDR3 runs 15 residues. With 4 bases removed from V and 0 bases from J, the gap between germline ends came to 13 bases. The germline V gene has CDR1 SGHNT and CDR2 YYREEE (reference sequence). The CDR3 DNA follows: TGTGCCAGCAGCCAGACAGTGGGAATGAACACTGAAGCTTTCTTT. Its translation: CASSQTVGMNTEAFF.

Regarding this clone: Relative to the germline gene, one junction end is altered; a read error may explain this. V and J are TRBV7-8 and TRBJ2-2; D might be TRBD2 (6 bases). Germline values: CDR1 SGHVS, CDR2 FQNEAQ. The CDR3 contains 18 residues. The CDR3 DNA follows: TGTGCCAGCAGCCTAGCACGGGAGCGGCGGGCGCACACCGGGGAGCTGTTTTTT. The encoded protein is CASSLARERRAHTGELFF.

V is TRBV14 and J is TRBJ2-5; perhaps TRBD2 as D (5 bases). Germline V gene data show CDR1 as SGHDN and CDR2 as FVKESK. This CDR3 comprises 14 residues. V was cut by 1 base and J by 4 bases, with 10 bases left in between. This CDR3 is CASSQGREGETQYF. The CDR3 DNA is TGTGCCAGCAGCCAAGGACGGGAAGGAGAGACCCAGTACTTC.

This rearrangement joins TRBV3-1 (or the pseudogene TRBV3-2) to TRBJ2-2; weak D call: TRBD2 (6 bases). The germline V and J ends were trimmed by 0 bases and 4 bases, with 33 bases remaining between them. This CDR3 is built from 23 residues. Per germline, CDR1 LGHDT and CDR2 YNNKEL (reference sequence). The CDR3 coding sequence is TGTGCCAGCAGCCAAGAATCCCCCGCGCTAGCGCGTCGTTATTCGGAGATCACCGGGGAGCTGTTTTTT. Amino acids: CASSQESPALARRYSEITGELFF.

This clone was seen a few times. J is TRBJ2-7 and V is TRBV6-2 or TRBV6-3; the match to TRBD2 covers 9 bases. The germline gives CDR1 MNHEY, CDR2 SVGEGT. V gave up 5 bases and J gave up 1 base; unmatched junction bases: 3. The CDR3 extends over 14 amino acids. Here the CDR3 reads CASSRGGVSYEQYF. The CDR3 DNA reads as TGTGCCAGCAGTCGCGGGGGGGTTTCCTACGAGCAGTACTTC.